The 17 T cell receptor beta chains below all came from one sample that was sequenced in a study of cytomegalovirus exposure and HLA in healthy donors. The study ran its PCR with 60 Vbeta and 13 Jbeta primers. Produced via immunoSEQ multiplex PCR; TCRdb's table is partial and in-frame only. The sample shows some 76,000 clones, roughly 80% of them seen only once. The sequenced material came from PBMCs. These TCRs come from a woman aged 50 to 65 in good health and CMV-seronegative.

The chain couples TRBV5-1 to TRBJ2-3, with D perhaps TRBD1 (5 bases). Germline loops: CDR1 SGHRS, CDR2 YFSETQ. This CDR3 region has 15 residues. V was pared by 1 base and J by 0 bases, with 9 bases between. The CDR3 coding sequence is TGCGCCAGCAGCTTGTATGGGGCTAGCACAGATACGCAGTATTTT. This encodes CASSLYGASTDTQYF.

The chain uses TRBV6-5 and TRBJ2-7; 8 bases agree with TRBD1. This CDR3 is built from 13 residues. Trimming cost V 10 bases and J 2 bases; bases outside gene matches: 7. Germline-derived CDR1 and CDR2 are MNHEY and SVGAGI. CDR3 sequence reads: CATLGQGPYEQYF. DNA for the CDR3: TGTGCCACCTTAGGACAGGGACCCTACGAGCAGTACTTC.

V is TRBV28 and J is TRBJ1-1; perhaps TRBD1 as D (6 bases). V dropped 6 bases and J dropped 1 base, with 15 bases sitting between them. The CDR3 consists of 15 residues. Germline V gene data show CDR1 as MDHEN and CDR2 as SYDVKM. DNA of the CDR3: TGTGCCAGCAGCCACCCTGTGACAGGGAACACTGAAGCTTTCTTT. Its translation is CASSHPVTGNTEAFF.

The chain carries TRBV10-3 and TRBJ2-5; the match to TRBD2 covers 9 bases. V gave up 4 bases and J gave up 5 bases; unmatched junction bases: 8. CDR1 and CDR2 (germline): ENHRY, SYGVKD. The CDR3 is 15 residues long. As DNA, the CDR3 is TGTGCCATCAGTGGGGAGTGGCGGGAGGGGGAGACCCAGTACTTC. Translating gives CAISGEWREGETQYF.

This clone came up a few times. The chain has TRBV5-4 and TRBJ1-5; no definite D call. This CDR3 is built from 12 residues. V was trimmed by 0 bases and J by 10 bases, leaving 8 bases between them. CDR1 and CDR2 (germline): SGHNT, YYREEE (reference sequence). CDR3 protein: CASSLGEGPQHF. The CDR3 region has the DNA TGTGCCAGCAGCTTGGGTGAGGGACCCCAGCATTTT.

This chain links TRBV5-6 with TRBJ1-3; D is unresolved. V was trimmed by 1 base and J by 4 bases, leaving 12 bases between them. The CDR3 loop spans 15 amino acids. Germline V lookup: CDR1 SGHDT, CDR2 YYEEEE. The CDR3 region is CASSLRGGIGNTIYF. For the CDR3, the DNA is TGTGCCAGCAGCTTGCGTGGAGGGATAGGAAACACCATATATTTT.

The CDR3 spells CASSIASGGSTDTQYF. In DNA form, the CDR3 reads TGTGCCAGTAGTATAGCTAGCGGGGGATCCACAGATACGCAGTATTTT. The V and J genes are TRBV19 and TRBJ2-3, with 10 bases aligning to TRBD2. Germline assignment: CDR1 LNHDA and CDR2 SQIVND (reference sequence). Losses at the gene ends were 1 base for V and 2 bases for J; bases not matched to a gene: 3. The CDR3 consists of 16 residues.

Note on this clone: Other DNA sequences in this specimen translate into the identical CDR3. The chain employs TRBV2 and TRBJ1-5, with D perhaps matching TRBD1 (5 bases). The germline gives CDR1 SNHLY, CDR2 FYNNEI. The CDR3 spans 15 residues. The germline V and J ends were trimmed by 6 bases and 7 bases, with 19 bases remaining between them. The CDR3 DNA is TGTGCCAGCAGCCTAATAACAGGACCCAACCAGCCCCAGCATTTT. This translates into CASSLITGPNQPQHF.

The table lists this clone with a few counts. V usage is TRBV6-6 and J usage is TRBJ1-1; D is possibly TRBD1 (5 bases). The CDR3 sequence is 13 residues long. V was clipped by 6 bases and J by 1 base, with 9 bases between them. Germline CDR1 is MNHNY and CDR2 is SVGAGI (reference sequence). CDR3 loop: CASRTTENTEAFF. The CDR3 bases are TGTGCCAGCAGAACGACAGAGAACACTGAAGCTTTCTTT.

The CDR3 loop reads CASRGPIGELFF. The CDR3 DNA reads TGTGCCAGCAGGGGGCCGATCGGGGAGCTGTTTTTT. The V call is TRBV2, the J call TRBJ2-2, with D possibly matching TRBD1 (5 bases). V lost 6 bases to trimming and J lost 7 bases, with 9 bases between them. The CDR3 has 12 residues. Germline V lookup: CDR1 SNHLY, CDR2 FYNNEI.

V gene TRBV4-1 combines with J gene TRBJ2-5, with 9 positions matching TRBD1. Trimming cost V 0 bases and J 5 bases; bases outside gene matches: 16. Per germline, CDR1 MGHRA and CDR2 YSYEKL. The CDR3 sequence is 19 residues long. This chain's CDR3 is CASSQDSGTGKGGGETQYF. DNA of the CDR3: TGCGCCAGCAGCCAAGATTCCGGGACAGGGAAAGGGGGTGGGGAGACCCAGTACTTC.

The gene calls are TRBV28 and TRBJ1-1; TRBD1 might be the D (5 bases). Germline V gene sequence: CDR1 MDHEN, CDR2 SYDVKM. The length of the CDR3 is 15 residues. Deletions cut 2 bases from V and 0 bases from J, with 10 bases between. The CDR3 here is CASSLGWGVNTEAFF. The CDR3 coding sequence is TGTGCCAGCAGTTTAGGTTGGGGCGTGAACACTGAAGCTTTCTTT.

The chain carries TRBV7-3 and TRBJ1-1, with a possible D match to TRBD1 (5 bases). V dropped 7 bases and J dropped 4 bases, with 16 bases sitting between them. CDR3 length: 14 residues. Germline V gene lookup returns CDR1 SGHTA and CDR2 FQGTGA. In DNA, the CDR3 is TGTGCCAGCAAAAGGGACTCGGGGGGCACTGAAGCTTTCTTT. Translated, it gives CASKRDSGGTEAFF.

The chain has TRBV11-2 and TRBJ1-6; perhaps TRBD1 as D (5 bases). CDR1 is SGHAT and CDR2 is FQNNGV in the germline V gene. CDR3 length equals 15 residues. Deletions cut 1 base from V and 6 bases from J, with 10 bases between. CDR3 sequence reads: CASSLVRQLNSPLHF. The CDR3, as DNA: TGTGCCAGCAGCTTAGTTAGACAGCTTAATTCACCCCTCCACTTT.

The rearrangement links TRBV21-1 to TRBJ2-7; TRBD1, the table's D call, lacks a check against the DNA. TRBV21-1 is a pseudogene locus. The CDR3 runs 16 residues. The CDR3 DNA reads TGTGCCAGCAGCAACTATGGAGAACAGGGCTCCTACGAGCAGTACGTC. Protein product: CASSNYGEQGSYEQYV.

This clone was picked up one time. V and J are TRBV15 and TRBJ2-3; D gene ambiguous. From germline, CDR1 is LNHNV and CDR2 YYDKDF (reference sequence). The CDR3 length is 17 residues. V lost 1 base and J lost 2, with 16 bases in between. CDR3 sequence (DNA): TGTGCCACCAGCAGAGTTTCCGCTGCTACTACCACAGATACGCAGTATTTT. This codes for CATSRVSAATTTDTQYF.

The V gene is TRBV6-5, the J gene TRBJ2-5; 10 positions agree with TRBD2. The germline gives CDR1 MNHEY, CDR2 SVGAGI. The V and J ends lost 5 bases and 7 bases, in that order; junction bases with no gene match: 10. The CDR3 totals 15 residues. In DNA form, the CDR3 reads TGTGCCAGCAGTCCCCTAGGACTAGCGGAGGTGACCCAGTACTTC. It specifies CASSPLGLAEVTQYF.